The T cell receptor (beta chain) described here comes from a study of vaccination and CD4 T cells after COVID-19. Across the whole study: Nasal swab PCR detected SARS-CoV-2 in convalescent patients; about 10 had mild disease, one severe. Post-vaccine sample collection happened at a median of approximately 74 days after dose two, ranging 14 to 241.

V dropped 6 bases and J dropped 5 bases, with 4 bases sitting between them. Germline CDR1 and CDR2: MNHNS and SASEGT. The CDR3 loop spans 10 amino acids. Sequenced with the Oncomine TCR Beta short-read assay was DNA taken from cultured CD4+ T cells. From CD4+ T cells that had been cultured, genomic DNA was extracted. From the PCR reads, TCRdb called clonotypes with MiXCR, one entry per CDR3 protein. In the table there are over 15,000 distinct CDR3 sequences, approximately 67% of which are singletons. Noted treatment: roughly nine-day PBMC culture with coronavirus spike peptide pools or control peptides (ViraFEST assay). PCR-confirmed positives ranged from March to December 2020, preceding US Alpha, Beta and Delta variants. To note about this clonotype: Its specificity is not known.

This receptor was taken from a human donor who had recovered from COVID-19. Material for sequencing was CD4+ T cells from blood, cultured in vitro. The chain carries TRBV6-1 and TRBJ1-1; D is unresolved. The CDR3 spells CASRFTEAFF. As DNA, the CDR3 is TGTGCCAGCAGGTTTACTGAAGCTTTCTTT.